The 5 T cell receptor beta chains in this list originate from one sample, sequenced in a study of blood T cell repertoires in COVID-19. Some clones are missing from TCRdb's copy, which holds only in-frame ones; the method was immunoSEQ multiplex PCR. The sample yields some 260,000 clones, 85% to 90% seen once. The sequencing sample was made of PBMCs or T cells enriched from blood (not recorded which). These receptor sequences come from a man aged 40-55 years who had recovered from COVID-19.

In DNA form, the CDR3 reads TGTGCCAGCAGAACTAAACAGGGGGCCTCGATTCAGCCCCAGCATTTT. Protein product: CASRTKQGASIQPQHF. The rearrangement links TRBV28 to TRBJ1-5; TRBD1 matches at 9 bases. Looked up from germline, CDR1 is MDHEN and CDR2 is SYDVKM. J gave up 6 bases and V 6 bases, and 12 bases lay outside the gene matches. The CDR3 loop spans 16 amino acids.

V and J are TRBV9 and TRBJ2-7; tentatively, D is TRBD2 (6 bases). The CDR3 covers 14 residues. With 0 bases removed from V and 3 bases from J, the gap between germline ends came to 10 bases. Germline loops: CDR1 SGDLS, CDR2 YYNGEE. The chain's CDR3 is CASSVGSGNYEQYF. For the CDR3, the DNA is TGTGCCAGCAGCGTAGGTAGCGGAAACTACGAGCAGTACTTC.

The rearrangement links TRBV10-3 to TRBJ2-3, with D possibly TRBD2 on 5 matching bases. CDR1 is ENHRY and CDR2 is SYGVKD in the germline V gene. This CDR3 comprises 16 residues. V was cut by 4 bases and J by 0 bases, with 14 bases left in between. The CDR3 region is CAISGRKGGSTDTQYF. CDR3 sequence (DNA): TGTGCCATCAGTGGTCGTAAAGGCGGGAGCACAGATACGCAGTATTTT.

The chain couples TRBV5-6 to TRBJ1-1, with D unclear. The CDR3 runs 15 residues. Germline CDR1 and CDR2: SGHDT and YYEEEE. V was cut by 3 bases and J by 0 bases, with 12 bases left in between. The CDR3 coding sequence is TGTGCCAGCAGCTCCCTGGAGTCCATGAACACTGAAGCTTTCTTT. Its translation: CASSSLESMNTEAFF.

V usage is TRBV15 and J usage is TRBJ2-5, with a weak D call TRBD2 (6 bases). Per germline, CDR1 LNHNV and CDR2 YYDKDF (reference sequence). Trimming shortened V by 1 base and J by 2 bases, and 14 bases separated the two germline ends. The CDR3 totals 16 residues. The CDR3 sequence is CATSRGPPSVQETQYF. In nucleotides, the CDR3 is TGTGCCACCAGCAGAGGCCCCCCTAGCGTACAAGAGACCCAGTACTTC.